Listed below are T cell receptor beta chains from one sample, sequenced in a study of blood T cell repertoires in COVID-19. Profiled with immunoSEQ multiplex PCR; TCRdb holds only in-frame clones, not every one. The table lists fewer than 50,000 clones, approximately 85% of them singletons. The sequencing input was peripheral blood. The receptors here all came from a middle-aged man with active or convalescent COVID-19. Each CDR3 is given with its conserved first and last residue. A D gene is named only where the DNA matches it firmly. Clone size is shown for a subset of rows, as once, few, many or a class of expanded clone.

V	length	D	J	size	DNA	CDR3
TRBV7-9	15	TRBD1	TRBJ1-4	-	TGTGCCAGCAGCTACAGGGGGCGCGAGAATGAAAAACTGTTTTTT	CASSYRGRENEKLFF
TRBV5-5	15	-	TRBJ1-3	-	TGTGCCAGCACCTACCTCGGGGGGGTTGGAAACACCATATATTTT	CASTYLGGVGNTIYF
TRBV5-5	15	TRBD2	TRBJ2-7	-	TGTGCCAGCAGCTTAGCTAGCGGGAGAACGTACGAGCAGTACTTC	CASSLASGRTYEQYF
TRBV6-5	13	-	TRBJ1-5	-	TGTGCCATCCTTTCAGGAGGGAATCAGCCCCAGCATTTT	CAILSGGNQPQHF
TRBV9	14	TRBD2	TRBJ2-2	-	TGTGCCAGCAGCGTGACTAGCCGGACCGGGGAGCTGTTTTTT	CASSVTSRTGELFF
TRBV10-1	19	-	TRBJ2-1	-	TGCGCCAGCAGCCCAACCGGGACAGGGTATAGCGGGATAGGTTCTGAGCAGTTCTTC	CASSPTGTGYSGIGSEQFF
TRBV19	12	-	TRBJ1-5	-	TGTGCCACCTCCTTGGGCGATCAGCCCCAGCATTTT	CATSLGDQPQHF
TRBV19	14	TRBD1	TRBJ1-5	-	TGTGCCAGTAATACCGACAGGGGCAATCAGCCCCAGCATTTT	CASNTDRGNQPQHF
TRBV11-3	14	-	TRBJ2-3	-	TGTGCCAGCAGCTTACCCCCCAGGTCAGATACGCAGTATTTT	CASSLPPRSDTQYF
TRBV24-1	17	TRBD2	TRBJ2-1	once	TGTGCCACCAGTGATTCAGTAGCGGGGATCTCCTACAATGAGCAGTTCTTC	CATSDSVAGISYNEQFF
TRBV3-1/TRBV3-2	14	TRBD1	TRBJ2-3	-	TGTGCCAGCAGCCAAGGACAGGGGGCAGATACGCAGTATTTT	CASSQGQGADTQYF
TRBV3-1/TRBV3-2	15	-	TRBJ1-1	-	TGTGCCAGCAGCCAAGAGGGGGGGCTGAACACTGAAGCTTTCTTT	CASSQEGGLNTEAFF
TRBV7-9	15	TRBD2	TRBJ2-1	-	TGTGCCAGCAGAGAAACTAGCGGGATTCCCAATGAGCAGTTCTTC	CASRETSGIPNEQFF
TRBV4-3	15	TRBD1	TRBJ2-5	-	TGCGCCAGCAGCCCATTTGGGGACAGGTCGGAGACCCAGTACTTC	CASSPFGDRSETQYF
TRBV11-3	15	-	TRBJ2-1	-	TGTGCCAGCAGCTTCTGGAGAGATCAGTACAATGAGCAGTTCTTC	CASSFWRDQYNEQFF
TRBV5-1	15	-	TRBJ2-3	once	TGCGCCAGCAGCTTGGACGGGAGAGGTAGAGATACGCAGTATTTT	CASSLDGRGRDTQYF
TRBV5-1	16	TRBD1	TRBJ1-6	once	TGCGCCAGCAGCAATCAGGGGGAGTCCTATAATTCACCCCTCCACTTT	CASSNQGESYNSPLHF
TRBV6-5	15	-	TRBJ1-1	once	TGTGCCAGCAGTTACTCGATGACAGCGAACACTGAAGCTTTCTTT	CASSYSMTANTEAFF
TRBV28	15	TRBD1	TRBJ1-2	-	TGTGCCAGCAGTTTAGGGCCGGACAGGGGCTGGGGCTACACCTTC	CASSLGPDRGWGYTF
TRBV4-2	15	TRBD2	TRBJ2-3	-	TGTGCCAGCAGCCAGACTAGCGGGGTTATAGATACGCAGTATTTT	CASSQTSGVIDTQYF
TRBV4-3	13	-	TRBJ1-1	-	TGCGCCAGCAGCCCTTCACGGGGCACTGAAGCTTTCTTT	CASSPSRGTEAFF
TRBV11-3	15	TRBD1	TRBJ2-3	-	TGTGCCAGCAGCTTAAGGGACAGGTCCACAGATACGCAGTATTTT	CASSLRDRSTDTQYF
TRBV13	11	-	TRBJ2-3	once	TGTGCCAGCAGCTTCCAAGATACGCAGTATTTT	CASSFQDTQYF
TRBV24-1	13	-	TRBJ1-2	-	TGTGCCACCGGGGGGACGGCCAACTATGGCTACACCTTC	CATGGTANYGYTF
TRBV7-2	16	-	TRBJ2-1	few	TGTGCCAGCAGCGAAGGGACTGATCGGGGATACAATGAGCAGTTCTTC	CASSEGTDRGYNEQFF